These 20 T cell receptor beta chains were sequenced from one sample in a study of Graves' ophthalmopathy and Graves' hyperthyroidism. As the template, RNA transcripts were used to amplify TCR beta CDR3 regions. Following a first-round RT-PCR that used HTBI primers, a second-round multiplex PCR was carried out. TCRdb passed the multiplex PCR reads through MiXCR, listing each CDR3 protein once. This sample yields more than 300,000 distinct CDR3 sequences, of which over 15% are seen a single time; about 7.3% belongs to the top ten. Material for sequencing was peripheral blood. Receptors originate from a woman aged 18-29 years with stable Graves' hyperthyroidism.

This clonotype was counted at least ten times. The chain has TRBV12-3 or TRBV12-4 and TRBJ2-5; D uncertain. The CDR3 totals 14 residues. Trimming stripped 2 bases from V and 2 bases from J, with 9 bases between. The CDR3 DNA sequence: TGTGCCAGCAGTTTAAGTCGGCGTCAAGAGACCCAGTACTTC. It specifies CASSLSRRQETQYF.

In its sample, this clonotype was seen a few times. V gene TRBV19 combines with J gene TRBJ2-6, with D possibly being TRBD1 (5 bases). V lost 0 bases to trimming and J lost 4 bases, with 13 bases between them. CDR1 is LNHDA and CDR2 is SQIVND in the germline V gene (reference sequence). The CDR3 has 17 residues. The CDR3, as DNA: TGTGCCAGTAGTATAGAAATCAGGGTTTCCGGGGCCAACGTCCTGACTTTC. Residues: CASSIEIRVSGANVLTF.

This clonotype has just one count. Since a much larger clone is just one base distant, this may be a read error. The J gene is TRBJ1-3, the V gene TRBV6-2 or TRBV6-3; a possible D gene is TRBD1 (5 bases). Germline V gives CDR1 MNHEY, CDR2 SVGEGT. CDR3 size: 15 residues. The CDR3 sequence is CASSSPDRSRNTIDF. The CDR3 DNA reads TGTGCCAGCAGCTCCCCCGACAGATCGCGAAACACCATAGATTTT.

This chain connects TRBV18 to TRBJ2-1, with TRBD1 matching over 9 bases. CDR3 size: 16 residues. CDR1 and CDR2 (germline): KGHSH, LQKENI. Trimming removed 2 bases from V and 4 bases from J; junction bases left unmatched: 6. The CDR3 reads CASSPLGTGRYNEQFF. In DNA, the CDR3 is TGTGCCAGCTCACCATTAGGGACAGGGAGATACAATGAGCAGTTCTTC. The full variable domain, rest sourced from reference TRBV18 and TRBJ2-1, is NAGVMQNPRHLVRRRGQEARLRCSPMKGHSHVYWYRQLPEEGLKFMVYLQKENIIDESGMPKERFSAEFPKEGPSILRIQQVVRGDSAAYFCASSPLGTGRYNEQFFGPGTRLTVL.

There are many counts of this clonotype. The chain recombines TRBV5-5 with TRBJ2-7; D gene uncertain. This CDR3 is 14 amino acids long. The germline V gene encodes CDR1 SGHKS and CDR2 YYEKEE (reference sequence). Trimming took off 2 bases at V and 2 bases at J, with 11 bases between the two ends. DNA of the CDR3: TGTGCCAGCAGCTTAACCTACAGTACCTACGAGCAGTACTTC. This gives the protein CASSLTYSTYEQYF.

This clonotype was seen repeatedly, ten times or more. The gene calls are TRBV14 and TRBJ1-1; D is perhaps TRBD1 (5 bases). The germline V gene has CDR1 SGHDN and CDR2 FVKESK. The V and J ends lost 4 bases and 1 base respectively, with 25 bases between them. The length of the CDR3 is 19 residues. The CDR3 region has the DNA TGTGCCAGCAGCCTTCAAGCAAGATGGGACGAAGGAGGGAACACTGAAGCTTTCTTT. Translating it yields CASSLQARWDEGGNTEAFF.

This clonotype was counted many times. V and J are TRBV20-1 and TRBJ2-7; 8 positions agree with TRBD2. Per germline, CDR1 DFQATT and CDR2 SNEGSKA (reference sequence). The CDR3 is 14 amino acids. The V gene end was trimmed by 5 bases and the J gene end by 0 bases; junction bases not matched to a gene: 6. CDR3 coding DNA: TGCAGTGCTCCGTTAGCGGGGAGCTCCTACGAGCAGTACTTC. Its translation: CSAPLAGSSYEQYF.

This clonotype was counted ten times or more. The chain combines TRBV10-3 with TRBJ2-7; maybe TRBD2 (5 bases). Trimming cost V 5 bases and J 6 bases, with 20 bases left between them. CDR1 is ENHRY and CDR2 is SYGVKD in the germline V gene. The CDR3 length is 15 residues. CDR3 sequence (DNA): TGTGCCATCAGTACAACGGGAAGAAAGGACTGCGAGCAGTACTTC. This encodes CAISTTGRKDCEQYF.

This clonotype was seen many times. The chain employs TRBV6-5 and TRBJ1-2; D not resolved. Between the trimmed V and J ends, which lost 0 bases and 0 bases, there was a span of 2 bases. CDR3 size: 13 residues. The V gene's germline CDR1 is MNHEY and CDR2 SVGAGI. The CDR3 reads CASSYSPNYGYTF. CDR3 DNA: TGTGCCAGCAGTTACTCACCTAACTATGGCTACACCTTC.

This clonotype was observed at least ten times. The chain employs TRBV4-1 and TRBJ1-6; perhaps TRBD1 as D (5 bases). V dropped 0 bases and J dropped 6 bases, with 9 bases sitting between them. CDR1 and CDR2 from the germline V gene are MGHRA and YSYEKL. The CDR3 length is 15 residues. The CDR3 region is CASSQEGVFNSPLHF. The CDR3 DNA sequence: TGCGCCAGCAGCCAAGAGGGGGTTTTTAATTCACCCCTCCACTTT.

This clonotype was seen at least ten times. This chain connects TRBV19 to TRBJ1-2; D may be TRBD1 (6 bases). Germline V lookup: CDR1 LNHDA, CDR2 SQIVND (reference sequence). CDR3 size: 14 residues. The V end lost 6 bases, the J end lost 6 bases, and 17 bases lay between the germline ends. CDR3 DNA sequence: TGTGCCAGTAGCTACGCCGGGGGGCTGAATGGCTACACCTTC. As protein: CASSYAGGLNGYTF.

In its sample, this clonotype was seen many times. This sequence joins TRBV12-3 or TRBV12-4 and TRBJ1-5; perhaps TRBD1 as D (6 bases). The CDR3 loop spans 18 amino acids. With 6 bases removed from V and 4 bases from J, the gap between germline ends came to 25 bases. CDR3 loop: CASRARGQFRKGNQPQHF. CDR3 nucleotides: TGTGCCAGCAGGGCAAGGGGACAATTTAGAAAGGGTAATCAGCCCCAGCATTTT.

There are a few counts of this clonotype. The gene calls are TRBV7-2 and TRBJ2-7, with TRBD1 as a possible D gene (6 bases). This CDR3 is 18 amino acids long. V lost 0 bases, J lost 2 bases, and 20 bases lay in between. Germline V CDR1 and CDR2: SGHTA, FQGNSA. CDR3 region: CASSLARTADRLPYEQYF. The CDR3 DNA follows: TGTGCCAGCAGCTTAGCACGGACAGCCGATCGACTTCCCTACGAGCAGTACTTC.

This clonotype was observed many times. The V gene is TRBV20-1, the J gene TRBJ1-1, with 8 bases matching TRBD1. The CDR3 sequence is 15 residues long. The V gene's germline CDR1 is DFQATT and CDR2 SNEGSKA (reference sequence). Trimming at V came to 1 base and at J to 4 bases, leaving 8 bases not matched to a gene. This chain's CDR3 is CSARVDRARGTEAFF. The CDR3 nucleotides read TGCAGTGCTAGAGTGGACAGGGCGAGGGGCACTGAAGCTTTCTTT.

As concerns this clonotype: This may be a read error: a much more frequent sequence differs by one nucleotide. V is TRBV20-1 and J is TRBJ1-1; D may be TRBD1 (5 bases). The length of the CDR3 is 14 residues. With 2 bases removed from V and 5 bases from J, the gap between germline ends came to 15 bases. CDR1 and CDR2 (germline): DFQATT, SNEGSKA (reference sequence). The CDR3 spells CSARQGGSETEAFF. The CDR3 DNA reads as TGCAGTGCTAGACAGGGAGGGTCGGAAACTGAAGCTTTCTTT.

The table lists this clonotype with many counts. J is TRBJ2-7 and V is TRBV2, with 10 bases identical to TRBD1. The CDR3 extends over 15 amino acids. Germline V gene sequence: CDR1 SNHLY, CDR2 FYNNEI. Unmatched junction bases numbered 4, after V lost 3 bases and J lost 2 bases. The CDR3 here is CASSDATGGPYEQYF. CDR3 DNA: TGTGCCAGCAGTGACGCGACAGGGGGCCCCTACGAGCAGTACTTC.

This clonotype showed up just a few times. The chain combines TRBV7-2 with TRBJ1-6; 10 nucleotides agree with TRBD1. The V segment lost 3 bases and the J segment 14 bases; nucleotides outside the gene matches: 10. This CDR3 is built from 15 residues. CDR1 and CDR2 from the germline V gene are SGHTA and FQGNSA. The CDR3 region has the DNA TGTGCCAGCAGCTTTAGACAGGGGGCAAAGCGGGCCCTCCACTTT. It codes for CASSFRQGAKRALHF.

This sequence joins TRBV28 and TRBJ1-6, with D unresolved. Trimming pared 10 bases from V and 7 bases from J, leaving 11 bases between. The CDR3 spans 12 residues. The germline V gene has CDR1 MDHEN and CDR2 SYDVKM. CDR3 sequence: CATRDANSPLHF. The DNA of the CDR3 is TGTGCCACAAGGGATGCCAATTCACCCCTCCACTTT.

This clonotype occurred many times. This chain links TRBV12-3 or TRBV12-4 with TRBJ1-3; 9 nucleotides match TRBD1. Germline trimming cut 5 bases from V and 4 bases from J; bases unmatched to any gene: 6. The CDR3 sequence is 15 residues long. CDR3 DNA: TGTGCCAGCAGTCAACAGGGGGCTGGGGGAAACACCATATATTTT. Translated, it gives CASSQQGAGGNTIYF.

This clonotype was found many times. The rearrangement uses TRBV6-5 and TRBJ1-1; D possibly corresponds to TRBD1 (6 bases). The CDR3 spans 16 residues. Germline V CDR1 and CDR2: MNHEY, SVGAGI. V lost 1 base and J 4 bases, leaving 16 bases between the germline ends. The CDR3 nucleotides are TGTGCCAGCAGTTACTGGCTTGGGGGCGCGGGCACTGAAGCTTTCTTT. Residues: CASSYWLGGAGTEAFF.